This T cell receptor (beta chain) was recorded in a study of T-cell reconstitution after alpha-beta-depleted transplantation in children. Broader study findings: Diversity of TCRbeta at day 60 was high in some patients, arising from surviving recipient T cells and thymic progenitors.

Preparation of the TCRbeta library used unique molecular identifiers. TCRdb called the PCR reads again in MiXCR, with one record for every CDR3 protein. The sample shows approximately 520,000 distinct CDR3 sequences, more than 9.5% of them seen only once. V shed 3 bases, J shed 2 bases, and the junction held 9 bases outside the gene matches. The germline CDR1 and CDR2 sequences are KGHDR and SFDVKD. The CDR3 is 18 amino acids. Details on this clonotype: The target antigen is unknown.

The TCR sequence derives from a female patient aged 2-9 years who had a stem cell transplant for aplastic anemia, so the T cells may come from the graft donor. The chain carries TRBV24-1 and TRBJ2-2; TRBD1 matches 9 bases. The sequencing used PBMCs, mostly from graft donor cells, collected 180 days after TCRalphabeta/CD19-depleted stem cell transplant. The CDR3 here is CATSDVSGQGTNTGELFF. CDR3 nucleotides: TGTGCCACCAGTGATGTATCCGGACAGGGGACAAACACCGGGGAGCTGTTTTTT.